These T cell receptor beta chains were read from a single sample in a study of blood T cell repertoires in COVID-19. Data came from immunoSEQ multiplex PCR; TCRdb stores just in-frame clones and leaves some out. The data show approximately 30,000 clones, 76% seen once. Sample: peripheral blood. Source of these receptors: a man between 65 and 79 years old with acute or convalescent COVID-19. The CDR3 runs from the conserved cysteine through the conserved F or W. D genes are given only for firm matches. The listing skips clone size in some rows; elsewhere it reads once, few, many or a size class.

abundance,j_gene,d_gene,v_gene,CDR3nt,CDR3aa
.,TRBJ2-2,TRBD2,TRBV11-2,TGTGCCAGCAGCTTCCAGCGGGGGGGCTCCGGGGAGCTGTTTTTT,CASSFQRGGSGELFF
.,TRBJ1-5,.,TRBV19,TGTGCCAGTACCCGTTCGCAGGGGAATCAGCCCCAGCATTTT,CASTRSQGNQPQHF
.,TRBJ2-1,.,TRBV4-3,TGCGCCAGCAGCCAAGTCGGAGGTAACAATGAGCAGTTCTTC,CASSQVGGNNEQFF
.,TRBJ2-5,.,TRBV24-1,TGTGCCACCAGTGATTTGCGCGGAGCGTGGGAGACCCAGTACTTC,CATSDLRGAWETQYF
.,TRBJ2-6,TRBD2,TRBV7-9,TGTGCCAGCAGAATCAGGGAGGGAACTGGGGCCAACGTCCTGACTTTC,CASRIREGTGANVLTF
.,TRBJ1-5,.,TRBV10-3,TGTGCCATCAGTGGACAGAATCAGCCCCAGCATTTT,CAISGQNQPQHF
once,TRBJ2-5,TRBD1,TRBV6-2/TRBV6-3,TGTGCCAGCAGCCTAAGCCACGACAGGGCGGAGACCCAGTACTTC,CASSLSHDRAETQYF
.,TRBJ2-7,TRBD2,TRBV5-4,TGTGCCAGCAGCTTGGCCGGGGCGGGGGGCCGCGAGCAGTACTTC,CASSLAGAGGREQYF
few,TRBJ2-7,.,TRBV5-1,TGCGCCAGCAGCTTGGCCTGGCAGACCTACGAGCAGTACTTC,CASSLAWQTYEQYF
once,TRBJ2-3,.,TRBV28,TGTGCCAGCCACGAGGGGGGCACAGATACGCAGTATTTT,CASHEGGTDTQYF
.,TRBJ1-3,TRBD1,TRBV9,TGTGCCAGCAGCGACGACAGGGGTGGAAACACCATATATTTT,CASSDDRGGNTIYF
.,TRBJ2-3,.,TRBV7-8,TGTGCCAGCAGCTTAGTAAGCACAGATACGCAGTATTTT,CASSLVSTDTQYF
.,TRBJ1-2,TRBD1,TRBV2,TGTGCCAGCAGTGGGGACAGGGATACGGGAGGCTACACCTTC,CASSGDRDTGGYTF
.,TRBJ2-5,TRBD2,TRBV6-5,TGTGCCAGCAGGGAGGGACTAGGAGCTACGGGGACCCAGTACTTC,CASREGLGATGTQYF
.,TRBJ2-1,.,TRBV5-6,TGTGCCAGCAGCATGACCAGCGGCGGTAACAATGAGCAGTTCTTC,CASSMTSGGNNEQFF
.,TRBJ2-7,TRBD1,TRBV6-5,TGTGCCAGCATTTTCTCCGGGACAGGGTACCACGAGCAGTACTTC,CASIFSGTGYHEQYF
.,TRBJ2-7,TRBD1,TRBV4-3,TGCGCCAGCAGCCAGCCGACCGGGACAGGGGGAGCCGAGCAGTACTTC,CASSQPTGTGGAEQYF
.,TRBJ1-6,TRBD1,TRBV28,TGTGCCAGCAGTCAACCGGACAGGGGGCCGAATTCACCCCTCCACTTT,CASSQPDRGPNSPLHF
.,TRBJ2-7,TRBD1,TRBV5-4,TGTGCCAGCAGCTTGGGGGGGACAGGGAGGGAGCAGTACTTC,CASSLGGTGREQYF
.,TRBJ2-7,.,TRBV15,TGTGCCACCAGCAGAGATATGGGCGCCTACGAGCAGTACTTC,CATSRDMGAYEQYF
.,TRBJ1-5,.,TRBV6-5,TGTGCCATACACCAGGGGTATAGCAATCAGCCCCAGCATTTT,CAIHQGYSNQPQHF
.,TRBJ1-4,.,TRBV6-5,TGTGCCAGCAGTCACAGGGCAGATGAAAAACTGTTTTTT,CASSHRADEKLFF
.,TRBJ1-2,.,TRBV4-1,TGCGCCAGCAGCCAAGAGTTAACAGGGAAGAATGGCTACACCTTC,CASSQELTGKNGYTF
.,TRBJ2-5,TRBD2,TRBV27,TGTGCCAGCAAACTAGCGGGAGTATCTTGGGAGACCCAGTACTTC,CASKLAGVSWETQYF
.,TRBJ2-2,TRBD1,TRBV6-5,TGTGCCAGCAGCCGGACAGGGAGCACCGGGGAGCTGTTTTTT,CASSRTGSTGELFF
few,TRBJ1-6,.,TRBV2,TGTGCCGGCAGGGAGTCCTATAATTCACCCCTCCACTTT,CAGRESYNSPLHF
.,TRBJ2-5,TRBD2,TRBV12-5,TGTGCTAGTGGTCCTTCCGGGGGGGCCGGGGAGACCCAGTACTTC,CASGPSGGAGETQYF
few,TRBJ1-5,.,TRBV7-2,TGTGCCAGCAGCTTTAGCGGAACAGACGGTTCCCAGCATTTT,CASSFSGTDGSQHF
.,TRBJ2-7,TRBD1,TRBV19,TGTGCCAGTAAGCCGGGACAGGGCTACGAGCAGTACTTC,CASKPGQGYEQYF
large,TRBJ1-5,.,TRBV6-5,TGTGCCAGCAGCCTGACCCTAGGACAGCCCCAGCATTTT,CASSLTLGQPQHF
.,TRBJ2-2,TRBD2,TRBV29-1,TGCAGCGCCGAACTAGCGGGGAAGAGCGGGGAGCTGTTTTTT,CSAELAGKSGELFF
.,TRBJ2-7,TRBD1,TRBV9,TGTGCCAGCAGCGCCCCGGGACAGCCCTACGAGCAGTACTTC,CASSAPGQPYEQYF
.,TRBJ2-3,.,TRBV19,TGTGCCAGTAGTCCCTCACTGTCCACAGATACGCAGTATTTT,CASSPSLSTDTQYF
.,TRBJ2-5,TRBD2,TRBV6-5,TGTGCCAGCAGACTAGCGGGAGTGGGTGGAGAGACCCAGTACTTC,CASRLAGVGGETQYF
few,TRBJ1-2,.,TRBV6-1,TGTGCCAGCAGTGATGCCCCGGGACAATTTTATGGCTACACCTTC,CASSDAPGQFYGYTF
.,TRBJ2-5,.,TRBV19,TGTGCCAGTAGTACCTCGGGCCTGGGGGGAGAGACCCAGTACTTC,CASSTSGLGGETQYF
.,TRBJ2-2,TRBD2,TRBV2,TGTGCCAGCAGTGAAGTAGCGGGGGTTCCCGGGGAGCTGTTTTTT,CASSEVAGVPGELFF
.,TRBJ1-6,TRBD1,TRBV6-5,TGTGCCAGTCGGGGGACAGATAATTCACCCCTCCACTTT,CASRGTDNSPLHF
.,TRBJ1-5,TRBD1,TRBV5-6,TGTGCCAGCAGCTTGGCGGGACAGGGACGGAATCAGCCCCAGCATTTT,CASSLAGQGRNQPQHF
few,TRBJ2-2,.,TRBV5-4,TGTGCCAGCAGCTTGGGTCAAACCGGGGAGCTGTTTTTT,CASSLGQTGELFF
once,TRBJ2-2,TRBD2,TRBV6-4,TGTGCCAGCAGTGACTCGACTAGCGGGGGCACCGGGGAGCTGTTTTTT,CASSDSTSGGTGELFF
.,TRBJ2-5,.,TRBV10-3,TGTGCCATCGCAAAGGGGAACCAAGAGACCCAGTACTTC,CAIAKGNQETQYF
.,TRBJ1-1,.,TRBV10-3,TGTGCCATCAGCCACGAGTGGGGCGACACTGAAGCTTTCTTT,CAISHEWGDTEAFF